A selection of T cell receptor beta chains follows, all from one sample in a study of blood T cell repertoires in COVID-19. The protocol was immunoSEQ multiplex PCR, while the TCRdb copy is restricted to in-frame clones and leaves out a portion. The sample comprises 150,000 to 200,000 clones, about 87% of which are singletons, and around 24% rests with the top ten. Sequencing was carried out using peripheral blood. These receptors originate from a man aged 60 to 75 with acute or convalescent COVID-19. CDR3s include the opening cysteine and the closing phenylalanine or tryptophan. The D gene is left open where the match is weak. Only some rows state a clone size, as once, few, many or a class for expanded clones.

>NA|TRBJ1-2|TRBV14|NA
TGTGCCAGCAGCGGCAGGGGTTATGGCTACACCTTC
CASSGRGYGYTF
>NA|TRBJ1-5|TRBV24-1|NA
TGTGCCGTCGCCAGGGAAACTAGCAATCAGCCCCAGCATTTT
CAVARETSNQPQHF
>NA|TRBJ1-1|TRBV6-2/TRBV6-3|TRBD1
TGTGCCAGCAGCGGTGTAGGGGGCCGGTCTGAAGCTTTCTTT
CASSGVGGRSEAFF
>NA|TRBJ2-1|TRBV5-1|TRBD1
TGCGCCAGCAGCTTATTTGGGACAGGGGTAAAAAGTACGAATGAGCAGTTCTTC
CASSLFGTGVKSTNEQFF
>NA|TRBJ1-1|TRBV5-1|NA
TGCGCCAGCAGCTTTCAGTCCGACACTGAAGCTTTCTTT
CASSFQSDTEAFF
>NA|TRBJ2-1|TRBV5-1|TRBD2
TGCGCCAGCAGCGGAACTAGCGGCCCTCGATTCAATGAGCAGTTCTTC
CASSGTSGPRFNEQFF
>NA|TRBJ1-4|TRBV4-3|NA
TGCGCCAGCAGCCAAGGTGCGCCCCGGACAGCAACTAATGAAAAACTGTTTTTT
CASSQGAPRTATNEKLFF
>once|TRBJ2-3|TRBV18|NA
TGTGCCAGCTCACCACTGCGGGATACGCAGTATTTT
CASSPLRDTQYF
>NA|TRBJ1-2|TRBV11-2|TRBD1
TGTGCCAGCAGCGTCCCGGGACAGGGGGCGCGGGGCTACACCTTC
CASSVPGQGARGYTF
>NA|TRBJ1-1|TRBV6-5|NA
TGTGCCAGCAGGTCCTCAAAAGGAGGGGACACTGAAGCTTTCTTT
CASRSSKGGDTEAFF
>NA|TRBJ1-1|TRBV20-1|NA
TGCAGTGCTAGTCTCCACAGGGCAGGTGAAGCTTTCTTT
CSASLHRAGEAFF
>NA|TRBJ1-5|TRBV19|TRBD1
TGTGCCAGTAGTACGTCCAGGGACAGGAGACACAATCAGCCCCAGCATTTT
CASSTSRDRRHNQPQHF
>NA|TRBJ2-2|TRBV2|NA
TGTGCCAGCAGTGAAGATTTCTGGGCAGGGGAAGACGCCGGGGAGCTGTTTTTT
CASSEDFWAGEDAGELFF
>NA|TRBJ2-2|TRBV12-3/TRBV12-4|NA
TGTGCCAGCAGCTACTCACCCGGGGAGCTGTTTTTT
CASSYSPGELFF
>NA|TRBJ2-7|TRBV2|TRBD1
TGTGCCAGCAGTGGGACAGGGTACGAACAGTACTTC
CASSGTGYEQYF
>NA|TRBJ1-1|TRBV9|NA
TGTGCCAGCAGCGTATCAGGGGAGCCTGAAGCTTTCTTT
CASSVSGEPEAFF
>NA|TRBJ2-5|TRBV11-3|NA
TGTGCCAGCAGCCAGGGGGGCAAGGTACCAGAGACCCAGTACTTC
CASSQGGKVPETQYF
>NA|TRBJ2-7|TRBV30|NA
TGTGCCTGGAGTGCTGACATCTCCTACGAGCAGTACTTC
CAWSADISYEQYF
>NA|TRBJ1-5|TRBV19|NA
TGTGCCAGTAGTATGCGGGGCCTGAATCAGCCCCAGCATTTT
CASSMRGLNQPQHF
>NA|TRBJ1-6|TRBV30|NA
TGTGCCTGGAGACCAGCGCTACCCTATAATTCACCCCTCCACTTT
CAWRPALPYNSPLHF
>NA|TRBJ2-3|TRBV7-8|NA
TGTGCCAGCAGCACTGGGACTGCTAGCACAGATACGCAGTATTTT
CASSTGTASTDTQYF
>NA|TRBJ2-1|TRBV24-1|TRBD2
TGTGCCACCAGTGATCCCCGGACTAGCGGGTACAATGAGCAGTTCTTC
CATSDPRTSGYNEQFF
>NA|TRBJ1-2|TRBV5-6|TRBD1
TGTGCCAGCAGCTTGGGGACAGGGATCTATGGCTACACCTTC
CASSLGTGIYGYTF
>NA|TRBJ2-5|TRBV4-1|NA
TGCGCCAGCAGCCCAGGTGATAGCGAGGTAGAGACCCAGTACTTC
CASSPGDSEVETQYF
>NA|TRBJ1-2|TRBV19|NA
TGTGCCAGTAGTATAGTACCTCATTCAACTGGTGGCTACACCTTC
CASSIVPHSTGGYTF
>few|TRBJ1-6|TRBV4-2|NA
TGTGCCAGCAGCCAAGATCAAGGGGCTGAATCACCCCTCCACTTT
CASSQDQGAESPLHF
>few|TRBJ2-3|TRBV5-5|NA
TGTGCCAGCAGGCGCGCTCCGGACAGTTCAGATACGCAGTATTTT
CASRRAPDSSDTQYF
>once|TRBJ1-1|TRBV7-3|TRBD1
TGTGCCAGCAGCACCGACAGGGAGTCTGAAGCTTTCTTT
CASSTDRESEAFF
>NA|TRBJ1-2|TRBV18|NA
TGTGCCAGCTCACCACCCCATGTCGCAGACTATGGCTACACCTTC
CASSPPHVADYGYTF
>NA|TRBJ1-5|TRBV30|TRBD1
TGTGCCTGGAGTGTACGATGGACAGGAACATTAAAACAGCCCCAGCATTTT
CAWSVRWTGTLKQPQHF
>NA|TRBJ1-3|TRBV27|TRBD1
TGTGCCAGCAGTTTGACAGGGAGCTCTGGAAACACCATATATTTT
CASSLTGSSGNTIYF
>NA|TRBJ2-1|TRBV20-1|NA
TGCAGTGCTAGTGGAGGGGGGGCCACTAATGAGCAGTTCTTC
CSASGGGATNEQFF
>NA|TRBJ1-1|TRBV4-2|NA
TGTGCCAGCAGCCCCCATGTCACGGTGGAGGGCACTGAAGCTTTCTTT
CASSPHVTVEGTEAFF
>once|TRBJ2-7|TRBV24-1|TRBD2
TGTGCCACCAGTGCCGGGACTAGCGGGAGCGGAGAGCAGTACTTC
CATSAGTSGSGEQYF
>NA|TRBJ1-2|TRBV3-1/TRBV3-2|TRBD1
TGTGCCAGCAGCCTCGGACAGGGGGCGACGAAGGGCTACACCTTC
CASSLGQGATKGYTF
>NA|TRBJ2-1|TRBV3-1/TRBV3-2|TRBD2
TGTGCCAGCAGCCCAGCGGGGGGGCGAATATACAATGAGCAGTTCTTC
CASSPAGGRIYNEQFF
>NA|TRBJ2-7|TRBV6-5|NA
TGTGCCAGCAGTTACGATGGGGGCCCTGAGCAGTACTTC
CASSYDGGPEQYF
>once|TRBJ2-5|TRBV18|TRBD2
TGTGCCAGCTCACCACTGCGGGGGTCCTTCCAAGAGACCCAGTACTTC
CASSPLRGSFQETQYF
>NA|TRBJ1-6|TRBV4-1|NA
TGCGCCAGCAGCCAAGGGGGGGGACGGGATAATTCACCCCTCCACTTT
CASSQGGGRDNSPLHF
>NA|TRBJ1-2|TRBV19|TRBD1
TGTGCCACTACCGGGACAGAGAACTATGGCTACACCTTC
CATTGTENYGYTF
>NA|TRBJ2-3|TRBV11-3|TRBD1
TGTGCCAGCAGCCCGGGACAGGGACACCCTAGCACAGATACGCAGTATTTT
CASSPGQGHPSTDTQYF
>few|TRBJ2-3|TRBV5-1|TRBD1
TGCGCCAGCAGTTTAGGACAGGGAGACACGCAGTATTTT
CASSLGQGDTQYF
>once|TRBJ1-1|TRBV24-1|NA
TGTGCCACCAGTGATTCCCGGGTCGCTGAAGCTTTCTTT
CATSDSRVAEAFF
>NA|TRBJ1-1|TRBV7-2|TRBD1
TGTGCCAGCAGCGACAACGGACAGGGGACCACTGAAGCTTTCTTT
CASSDNGQGTTEAFF
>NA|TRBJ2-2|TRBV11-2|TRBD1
TGTGCCAGCAGCCCGCGGACAGGGGTCACCGGGGAGCTGTTTTTT
CASSPRTGVTGELFF
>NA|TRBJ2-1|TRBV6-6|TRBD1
TGTGCCAGCAGTCTTGACAGGGGATGGGGCGAGCAGTTCTTC
CASSLDRGWGEQFF
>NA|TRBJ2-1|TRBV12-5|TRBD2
TGTGCTAGTGGTTTGGCGACTTTTGCTAGCGGGGACAATGAGCAGTTCTTC
CASGLATFASGDNEQFF
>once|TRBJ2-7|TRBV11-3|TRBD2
TGTGCCAGCAGCTTAGTGACTAGCGGAAGCTCCTACGAGCAGTATTTC
CASSLVTSGSSYEQYF
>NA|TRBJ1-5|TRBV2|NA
TGTGCCAGCAGTGAAACAGGCTATAGCAATCAGCCCCAGCATTTT
CASSETGYSNQPQHF
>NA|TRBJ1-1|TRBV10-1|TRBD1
TGCGCCAGCAGTGTCAACAGGGGCTCTGAAGCTTTCTTT
CASSVNRGSEAFF
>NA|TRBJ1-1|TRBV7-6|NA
TGTGCCAGCAGCCCGGGGGGAACCACTGAAGCTTTCTTT
CASSPGGTTEAFF
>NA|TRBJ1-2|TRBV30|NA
TGTGCCTGGAGTGAAGGGCAGGGTTTTAACTATGGCTACACCTTC
CAWSEGQGFNYGYTF
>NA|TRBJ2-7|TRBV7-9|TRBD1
TGTGCCAGCAGCTTGCGGACAGGGGGCGCGATAAATCAGGACGAGCAGTACTTC
CASSLRTGGAINQDEQYF
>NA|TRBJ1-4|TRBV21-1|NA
TGTGCCAGCAGCAGCGCCGGAAAACTGTTTTTT
CASSSAGKLFF